This T cell receptor (beta chain) was obtained from a study of blood T cell repertoires in COVID-19. Study summary: PBMCs, B-cell-depleted T cells, or T cells were the source of the cDNA or gDNA that made up the material.

The CDR3 totals 12 residues. From germline, CDR1 is KGHSH and CDR2 LQKENI. V was pared by 3 bases and J by 13 bases, with 10 bases between. Data came from immunoSEQ multiplex PCR; TCRdb stores just in-frame clones and leaves some out. The sample yields roughly 230,000 clones, 80% to 85% seen once. The sequencing sample was made of peripheral blood. This rearrangement joins TRBV18 to TRBJ1-6; TRBD1 is a possible D gene (6 bases). This TCR was sampled from a man aged 50 to 60 with active or convalescent COVID-19. In nucleotides, the CDR3 is TGTGCCAGCTCACCGTCAGACAGGCCCCTCCACTTT. The encoded protein is CASSPSDRPLHF.